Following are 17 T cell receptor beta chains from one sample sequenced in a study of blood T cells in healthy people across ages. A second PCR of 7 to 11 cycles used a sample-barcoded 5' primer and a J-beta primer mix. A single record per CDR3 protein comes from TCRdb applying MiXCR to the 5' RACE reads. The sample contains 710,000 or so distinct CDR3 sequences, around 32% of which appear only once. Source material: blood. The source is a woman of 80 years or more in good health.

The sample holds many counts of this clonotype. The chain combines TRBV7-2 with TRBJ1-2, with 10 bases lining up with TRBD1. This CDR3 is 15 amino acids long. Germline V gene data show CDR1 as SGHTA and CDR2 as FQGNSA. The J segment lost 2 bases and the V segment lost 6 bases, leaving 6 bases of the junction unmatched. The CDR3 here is CASRARQGANYGYTF. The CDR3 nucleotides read TGTGCCAGCAGAGCGAGACAGGGGGCAAACTATGGCTACACCTTC. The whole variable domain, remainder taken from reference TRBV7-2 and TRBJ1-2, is GAGVSQSPSNKVTEKGKDVELRCDPISGHTALYWYRQSLGQGLEFLIYFQGNSAPDKSGLPSDRFSAERTGGSVSTLTIQRTQQEDSAVYLCASRARQGANYGYTFGSGTRLTVV.

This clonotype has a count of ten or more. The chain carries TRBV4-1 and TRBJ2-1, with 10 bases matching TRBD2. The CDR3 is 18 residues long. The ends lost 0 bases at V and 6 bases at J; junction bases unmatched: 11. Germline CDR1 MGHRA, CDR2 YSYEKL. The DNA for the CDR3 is TGCGCCAGCAGCCAAGAGTATGGAGCTAGCGGGGGACTCAATGAGCAGTTCTTC. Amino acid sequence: CASSQEYGASGGLNEQFF.

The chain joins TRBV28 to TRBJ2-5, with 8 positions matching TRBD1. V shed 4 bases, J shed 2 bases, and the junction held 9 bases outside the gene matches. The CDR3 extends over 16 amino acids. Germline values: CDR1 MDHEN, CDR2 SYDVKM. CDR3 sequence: CASSSPGQGAQETQYF. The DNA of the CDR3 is TGTGCCAGCAGTTCCCCCGGACAGGGAGCACAAGAGACCCAGTACTTC.

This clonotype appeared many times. Here the CDR3 DNA reads TGTGCCAGCAGTTTAGTTAGCGGGGTCGGCAATGAGCAGTTCTTC. This codes for CASSLVSGVGNEQFF. This chain connects TRBV12-3 or TRBV12-4 to TRBJ2-1, with 8 nucleotides matching TRBD2. The CDR3 runs to 15 residues. The V segment lost 1 base and the J segment 6 bases; nucleotides outside the gene matches: 5.

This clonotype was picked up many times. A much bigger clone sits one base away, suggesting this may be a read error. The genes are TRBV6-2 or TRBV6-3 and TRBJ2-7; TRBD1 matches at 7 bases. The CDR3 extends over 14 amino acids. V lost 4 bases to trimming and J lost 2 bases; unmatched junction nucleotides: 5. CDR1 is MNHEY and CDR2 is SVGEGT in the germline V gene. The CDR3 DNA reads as TGTGCCAGCAGTTGCTCCGGGACAGCCTACGAGCAGTACTTC. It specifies CASSCSGTAYEQYF.

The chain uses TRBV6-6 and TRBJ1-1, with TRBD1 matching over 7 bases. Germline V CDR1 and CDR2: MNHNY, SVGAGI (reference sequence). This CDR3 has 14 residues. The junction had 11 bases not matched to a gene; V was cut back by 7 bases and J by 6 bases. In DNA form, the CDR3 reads TGTGCCAGCAAGGGGGCAGGGTTCGAAGCTGAAGCTTTCTTT. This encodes CASKGAGFEAEAFF.

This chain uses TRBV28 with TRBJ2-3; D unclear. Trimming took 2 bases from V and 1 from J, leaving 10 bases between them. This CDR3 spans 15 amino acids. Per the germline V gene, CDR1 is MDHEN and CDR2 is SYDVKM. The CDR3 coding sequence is TGTGCCAGCAGTTTAGGGGTCCCCGGCACAGATACGCAGTATTTT. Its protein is CASSLGVPGTDTQYF.

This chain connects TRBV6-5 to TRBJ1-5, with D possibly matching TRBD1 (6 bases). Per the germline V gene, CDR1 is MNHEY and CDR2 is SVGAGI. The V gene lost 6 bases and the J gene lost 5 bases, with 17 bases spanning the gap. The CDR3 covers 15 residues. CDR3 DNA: TGTGCCAGCAGGCGATACAGGGCGCAGGATCAGCCCCAGCATTTT. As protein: CASRRYRAQDQPQHF.

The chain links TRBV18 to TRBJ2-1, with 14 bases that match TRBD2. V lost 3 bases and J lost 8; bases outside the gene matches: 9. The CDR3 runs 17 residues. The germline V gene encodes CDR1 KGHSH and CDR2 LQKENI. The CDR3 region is CASSPPGLAGVGYEQFF. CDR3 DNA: TGTGCCAGCTCACCGCCGGGACTAGCGGGAGTTGGTTATGAGCAGTTCTTC.

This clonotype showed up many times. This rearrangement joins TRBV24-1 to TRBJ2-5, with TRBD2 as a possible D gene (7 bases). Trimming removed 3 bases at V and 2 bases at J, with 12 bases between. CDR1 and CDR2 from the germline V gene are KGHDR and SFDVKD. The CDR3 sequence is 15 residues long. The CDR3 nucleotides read TGTGCCACCAGTGATGGGCGGGGGCTGCAAGAGACCCAGTACTTC. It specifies CATSDGRGLQETQYF.

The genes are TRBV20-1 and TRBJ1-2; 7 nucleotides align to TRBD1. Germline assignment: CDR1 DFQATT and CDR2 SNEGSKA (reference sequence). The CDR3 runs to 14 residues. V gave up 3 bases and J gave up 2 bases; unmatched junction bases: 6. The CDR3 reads CSARIGDRNYGYTF. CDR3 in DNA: TGCAGTGCTAGGATTGGGGACAGAAACTATGGCTACACCTTC.

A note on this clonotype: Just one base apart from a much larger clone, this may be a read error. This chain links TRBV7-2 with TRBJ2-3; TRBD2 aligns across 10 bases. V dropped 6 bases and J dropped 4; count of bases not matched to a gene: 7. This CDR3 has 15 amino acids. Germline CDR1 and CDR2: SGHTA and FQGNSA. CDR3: CASRIAGGSADTQYF. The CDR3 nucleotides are TGTGCCAGCAGAATAGCGGGGGGAAGCGCAGATACGCAGTATTTT. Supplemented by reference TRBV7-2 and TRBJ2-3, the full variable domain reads GAGVSQSPSNKVTEKGKDVELRCDPISGHTALYWYRQSLGQGLEFLIYFQGNSAPDKSGLPSDRFSAERTGGSVSTLTIQRTQQEDSAVYLCASRIAGGSADTQYFGPGTRLTVL.

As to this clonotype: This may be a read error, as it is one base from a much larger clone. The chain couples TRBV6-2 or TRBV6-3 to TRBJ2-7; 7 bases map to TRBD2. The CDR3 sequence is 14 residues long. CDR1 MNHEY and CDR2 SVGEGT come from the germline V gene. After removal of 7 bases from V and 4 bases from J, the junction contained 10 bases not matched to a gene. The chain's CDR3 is CASIRGGSRYEQYF. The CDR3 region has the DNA TGTGCCAGCATCCGCGGGGGATCAAGGTACGAGCAGTACTTC.

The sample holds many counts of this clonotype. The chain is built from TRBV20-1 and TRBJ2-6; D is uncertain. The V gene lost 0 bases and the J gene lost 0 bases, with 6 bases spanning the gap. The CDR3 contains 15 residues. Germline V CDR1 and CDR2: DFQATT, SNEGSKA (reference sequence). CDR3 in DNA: TGCAGTGCTAGAGAGACGGTCTCTGGGGCCAACGTCCTGACTTTC. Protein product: CSARETVSGANVLTF.

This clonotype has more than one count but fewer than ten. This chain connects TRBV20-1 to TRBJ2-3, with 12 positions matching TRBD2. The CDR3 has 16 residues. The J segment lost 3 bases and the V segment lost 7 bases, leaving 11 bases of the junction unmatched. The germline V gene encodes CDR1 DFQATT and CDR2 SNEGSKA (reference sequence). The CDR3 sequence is CSVTRTSGGSTDTQYF. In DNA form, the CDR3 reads TGCAGTGTTACAAGAACTAGCGGGGGGTCAACAGATACGCAGTATTTT.

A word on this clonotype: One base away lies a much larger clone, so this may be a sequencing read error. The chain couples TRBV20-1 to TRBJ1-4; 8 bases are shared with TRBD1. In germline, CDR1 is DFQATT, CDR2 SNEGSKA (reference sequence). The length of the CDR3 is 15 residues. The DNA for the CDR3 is TGCAGTGCTACCGGGACAGGCTACCCTAATGAAAAACGGTTTTTT. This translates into CSATGTGYPNEKRFF.

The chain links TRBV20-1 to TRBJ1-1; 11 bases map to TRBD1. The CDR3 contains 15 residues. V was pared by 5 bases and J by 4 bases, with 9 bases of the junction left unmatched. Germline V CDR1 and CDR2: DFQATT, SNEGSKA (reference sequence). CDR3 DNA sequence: TGCAGTGCTGGGAGGACAGGGGGCCCGGGCACTGAAGCTTTCTTT. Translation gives CSAGRTGGPGTEAFF.